The clone carrying this T cell receptor beta chain was seen many times. The antigen is undetermined. These data are taken from a study of T cells after yellow fever vaccination. TCRdb reprocessed the 5' RACE reads via MiXCR and lists one record per CDR3 protein. The sample consists of 120,000 or so distinct CDR3 sequences, 5.5% to 8% of them appearing once. The CDR3 extends over 13 amino acids. V gave up 8 bases and J gave up 10 bases; unmatched junction bases: 5. The germline gives CDR1 SGHAT, CDR2 FQNNGV. Overall study results and limits: Subsequent booster samples again held most clones from primary vaccination (96% CD4, about 85% CD8). On re-exposure, the response was weaker but peaked faster, at day 5 versus 15.

The TCR originated in a man aged 18 to 35 who received the YFV17D yellow fever vaccine. The sequences come from CD4+ T cells sorted from PBMCs, collected approximately 40 days after the first yellow fever vaccination. The chain joins TRBV11-2 to TRBJ1-6; 10 bases agree with TRBD1. The CDR3 DNA reads TGTGCCAGCGGGACAGGGGTTGCCTCACCCCTCCACTTT. It specifies CASGTGVASPLHF.